These 5 T cell receptor beta chains originate from one sample sequenced in a study of blood T cell repertoires in COVID-19. Profiling relied on immunoSEQ multiplex PCR, and the TCRdb table lists in-frame clones only, not all of them. The repertoire includes hundreds of thousands of clones, around 80% of them detected once, and 4.1% sits in the top ten. The specimen was PBMCs or T cells enriched from blood (not recorded which). Source of these receptors: a man younger than 40 with acute COVID-19.

The V call is TRBV6-5, the J call TRBJ2-2, with 10 bases identical to TRBD1. The CDR3 totals 15 residues. Looked up from germline, CDR1 is MNHEY and CDR2 is SVGAGI. J lost 4 bases, V lost 5 bases, and 4 bases had no gene match. CDR3 residues: CASSRDRGFTGELFF. The CDR3 DNA reads TGTGCCAGCAGTCGGGACAGGGGCTTCACCGGGGAGCTGTTTTTT.

The chain recombines TRBV9 with TRBJ1-1; tentative D call: TRBD1 (5 bases). The CDR3 runs to 13 residues. Germline V gene data show CDR1 as SGDLS and CDR2 as YYNGEE. Trimming removed 4 bases at V and 3 bases at J, with 10 bases between. As DNA, the CDR3 is TGTGCCAGCAGCCAAACAGGTTACACTGAAGCTTTCTTT. It specifies CASSQTGYTEAFF.

The chain links TRBV11-3 to TRBJ2-2; TRBD2 agrees at 14 bases. Germline lookup yields CDR1 SGHNT and CDR2 YENEEA. J lost 4 bases, V lost 3 bases, and 4 bases had no gene match. This CDR3 is 17 amino acids long. Here the CDR3 DNA reads TGTGCCAGCAGCTTGGGACTAGCGGGGGCCTTCACCGGGGAGCTGTTTTTT. Translated, it gives CASSLGLAGAFTGELFF.

J is TRBJ2-3 and V is TRBV18; D might be TRBD2 (7 bases). V lost 3 bases and J lost 5, with 24 bases in between. Looked up from germline, CDR1 is KGHSH and CDR2 is LQKENI. The CDR3 consists of 18 residues. CDR3 region: CASSPRGRAGGARDTQYF. The CDR3 DNA reads TGTGCCAGCTCACCGAGGGGGAGGGCCGGGGGTGCACGAGATACGCAGTATTTT. Combining the CDR3 with reference TRBV18 and TRBJ2-3 gives the whole variable domain NAGVMQNPRHLVRRRGQEARLRCSPMKGHSHVYWYRQLPEEGLKFMVYLQKENIIDESGMPKERFSAEFPKEGPSILRIQQVVRGDSAAYFCASSPRGRAGGARDTQYFGPGTRLTVL.

This clone was found a few times. V and J are TRBV2 and TRBJ1-6; TRBD1 might be the D (5 bases). The germline V gene encodes CDR1 SNHLY and CDR2 FYNNEI. This CDR3 spans 13 amino acids. CDR3 bases: TGTACCGCAAGCGGGACCAAGGTTTCACCCCTCCACTTT. Its protein is CTASGTKVSPLHF.